The count of the clone carrying this T cell receptor (beta chain) is one. Its target is unknown. This specimen comes from a study of T cell responses to AZD1222 COVID-19 vaccine. The germline V gene has CDR1 MNHEY and CDR2 SVGAGI. CDR3 length: 13 residues. The V gene lost 5 bases and the J gene lost 6 bases, with 13 bases spanning the gap. The assay was immunoSEQ multiplex PCR, and TCRdb's table has in-frame clones only and misses some. The sample holds some 150,000 clones, 92% seen once. Regarding the study as a whole: Recipients of two AZD1222 doses showed rising Spike-specific TCR breadth and depth.

The sample was peripheral blood, taken 28 days after the second AZD1222 dose. This chain joins TRBV6-5 and TRBJ1-1; the D gene is possibly TRBD1 (5 bases). The TCR comes from an adult who received the AZD1222 COVID-19 vaccine. CDR3 in DNA: TGTGCCAGCAGTCGACAGTCCGCCGCTGAAGCTTTCTTT. It codes for CASSRQSAAEAFF.